This T cell receptor beta chain appears in the sequencing data of a study of blood T cells in healthy people across ages. This clonotype was seen only a few times. What it binds is not known. It was with a sample-barcoded 5' primer and a J-beta primer mix that a second PCR of roughly 6 to 11 cycles was run. The template-switch adaptor was a 5' adaptor with 12 random nucleotides. It tagged each cDNA molecule. MiXCR was run by TCRdb on the 5' RACE reads, yielding one entry per CDR3 protein. The table lists fewer than 1,000,000 distinct CDR3 sequences, about 45% of them singletons, with about a sixth in the top ten. The CDR3 sequence is 14 residues long. Germline V lookup: CDR1 MNHEY, CDR2 SVGAGI. The V gene lost 10 bases and the J gene lost 2 bases, with 15 bases spanning the gap. Study results and caveats: In the absence of known donor CMV status, changes in expanded clonotypes were possibly confounded.

Caucasian, healthy and from Russia, the donors were aged between about 6 and 90. Sequencing was carried out using blood. The gene calls are TRBV6-5 and TRBJ2-1; D could derive from TRBD1 or TRBD2 (5 bases each). This TCR was recovered from a man older than 75 in good health. The chain's CDR3 is CATMHQGAYNEQFF. CDR3 coding DNA: TGTGCCACAATGCACCAGGGAGCCTACAATGAGCAGTTCTTC.